What follows is one T cell receptor (beta chain) and its context. As yet, its antigen is unknown. This specimen belongs to a study of cytomegalovirus exposure and HLA in healthy donors. Study-level results: Most CMV-associated TCR beta chains appeared HLA-restricted in a later analysis. An analysis that was carried out later associated some 17,000 TCR beta sequences with HLA alleles at 0.05 false discovery rate.

Trimming took 6 bases from V and 12 from J; bases not matched to a gene: 9. Germline-derived CDR1 and CDR2 are SNHLY and FYNNEI. This CDR3 has 14 residues. PCR involved 60 Vbeta and 13 Jbeta primers. The table came from immunoSEQ multiplex PCR; TCRdb's copy has only in-frame clones and leaves some out. Of 100,000 to 150,000 clones listed, around 71% were seen once; the top ten hold around 2.7%. The chain links TRBV2 to TRBJ1-6; 9 bases map to TRBD1. The sequence was obtained from an older woman in good health and CMV-seropositive. Input material: PBMCs. The DNA of the CDR3 is TGTGCCAGCAGCGTACAGGGGGCTCGGGAACCCCTCCACTTT. Its translation is CASSVQGAREPLHF.